This TCR beta chain was recovered during a study of T cells in localized non-small cell lung cancer (dated by TCRdb to the early 2020s). Study-wide context: The study analyzed T cell repertoires of over 200 early-stage NSCLC patients, comparing tumors and uninvolved tumor-adjacent lungs. Of the NSCLC patients, roughly 130 were male and approximately 110 were female, and the mean age was approximately 66 years. The cohort consisted of 236 treatment-naive NSCLC patients whose localized lung tumors had been resected.

This clone has just a few counts. Its antigen remains undetermined. One base away there is no much larger clone; base qualities are not given. At diagnosis, peripheral blood, uninvolved tumor-adjacent lung and tumor were collected and were preserved as a mix of fresh-frozen and FFPE material. The immunoSEQ Assay was used to sequence TCR beta CDR3 regions from DNA. In the source study's methods: T cell density was computed as TCR beta template counts normalized to usable DNA estimated by amplifying housekeeping genes. Using the preseqR package, richness was estimated by extrapolating to 120,000 templates for tissue samples and 400,000 templates for PBMC samples. Clonality was defined by subtracting Pielou's evenness from one. Tissue-enriched TCRs were identified by differential abundance testing using productive amino-acid clonotypes, minimum total count 5 and alpha 0.1. The Jaccard Index and the Morisita Overlap Index were used to quantify repertoire overlap between compartments. TCR beta CDR3s were clustered by GLIPH together with public tetramer-defined viral CDR3s, and at least three viral sequences plus V-gene enrichment were required for viral motifs. Entries here come from immuneACCESS through TCRdb and include only in-frame sequences with V and J called. Some clones fail to appear in such tables; in the studies checked, an unresolved V gene covers under half of the shortfall, and the cause of the remainder is unknown. The V and J calls and the clone size are those of that table, but D and trimming were determined from the DNA. The sample table shows around 3,000 clones, and about 29% are seen once. Of the sample, around 21% falls within the top ten clones.

The CDR3 spans 17 residues, from the cysteine through the phenylalanine. Of the read, only the CDR3 DNA is kept; its 51 bases are in frame from base 1. V was cut back by 5 bases and J by 8 bases, leaving a gap of 22 bases between them. The CDR1 and CDR2 encoded by the germline V gene are SGHNT and YENEEA. Overall study results and their limits: Multi-region tumor sequencing was not performed, so intratumor heterogeneity could not be excluded. Uninvolved tumor-adjacent lung showed the highest T cell clonality, higher than tumor, which suggests more focused antigenic responses in the uninvolved tumor-adjacent lung. A median of approximately 55 of the top 100 tumor clones were detected in paired uninvolved adjacent lung, and 28 of these tumor clones were also found among the top 100 clones of the paired uninvolved adjacent lung. Since the design was exploratory, TCR variables were selected using unadjusted p-values with no false-discovery rate correction. Higher T cell density in blood was associated with longer overall survival, whereas higher clonality in adjacent lung was associated with shorter survival.

The TCR originated in a woman between 35 and 75 years old with stage I squamous cell lung carcinoma. Recombination joined TRBV11-3 with TRBJ1-6; the D gene is unclear. Sequences were derived from lung tumor tissue, sampled before any cancer treatment. The CDR3 corresponds to CASSAGYGRASYSPLHF. DNA sequence: TGTGCCAGCAGCGCAGGTTACGGCCGCGCGTCGTATTCACCCCTCCACTTT. Full variable domain (CDR3 extended with the reference TRBV11-3 and TRBJ1-6 proteins): EAGVVQSPRYKIIEKKQPVAFWCNPISGHNTLYWYLQNLGQGPELLIRYENEEAVDDSQLPKDRFSAERLKGVDSTLKIQPAELGDSAVYLCASSAGYGRASYSPLHFGNGTRLTVT.